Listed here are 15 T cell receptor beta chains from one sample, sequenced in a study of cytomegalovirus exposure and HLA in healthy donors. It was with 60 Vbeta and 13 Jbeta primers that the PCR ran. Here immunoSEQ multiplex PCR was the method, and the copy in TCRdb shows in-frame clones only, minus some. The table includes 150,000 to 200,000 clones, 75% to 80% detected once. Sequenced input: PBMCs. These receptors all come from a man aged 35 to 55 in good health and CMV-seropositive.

This CDR3 is CASSPTYRGWMQPQHF. CDR3 DNA: TGTGCCAGCTCACCAACTTACAGGGGCTGGATGCAGCCCCAGCATTTT. The chain is built from TRBV18 and TRBJ1-5; TRBD1 aligns across 7 bases. The J segment lost 7 bases and the V segment lost 2 bases, leaving 11 bases of the junction unmatched. CDR3 size: 16 residues. The germline V gene encodes CDR1 KGHSH and CDR2 LQKENI.

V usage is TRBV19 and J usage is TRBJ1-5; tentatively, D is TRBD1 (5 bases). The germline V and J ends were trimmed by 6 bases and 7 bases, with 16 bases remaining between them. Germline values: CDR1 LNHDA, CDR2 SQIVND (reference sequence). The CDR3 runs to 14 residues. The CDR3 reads CASRTGGVGQPQHF. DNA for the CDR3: TGTGCCAGTAGGACGGGAGGGGTAGGGCAGCCCCAGCATTTT.

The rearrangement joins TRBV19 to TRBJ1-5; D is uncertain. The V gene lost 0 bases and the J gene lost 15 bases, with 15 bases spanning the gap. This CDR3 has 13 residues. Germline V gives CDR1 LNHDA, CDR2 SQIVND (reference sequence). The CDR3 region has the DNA TGTGCCAGTAGTATAGACCTTACCTCCTGTAGGCATTTT. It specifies CASSIDLTSCRHF.

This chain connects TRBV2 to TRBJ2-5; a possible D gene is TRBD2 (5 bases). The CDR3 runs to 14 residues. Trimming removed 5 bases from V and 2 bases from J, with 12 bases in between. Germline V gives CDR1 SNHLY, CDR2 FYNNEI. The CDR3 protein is CASSTRTGQETQYF. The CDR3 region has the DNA TGTGCCAGCAGTACCCGGACGGGGCAAGAGACCCAGTACTTC. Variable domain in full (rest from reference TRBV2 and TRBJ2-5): EPEVTQTPSHQVTQMGQEVILRCVPISNHLYFYWYRQILGQKVEFLVSFYNNEISEKSEIFDDQFSVERPDGSNFTLKIRSTKLEDSAMYFCASSTRTGQETQYFGPGTRLLVL.

The CDR3 protein is CASRYSTSPETQYF. CDR3 DNA sequence: TGTGCCAGCAGATACTCGACTAGCCCGGAGACCCAGTACTTC. This chain uses TRBV2 with TRBJ2-5; 7 nucleotides match TRBD2. Trimming at V came to 6 bases and at J to 5 bases, leaving 9 bases not matched to a gene. Germline loops: CDR1 SNHLY, CDR2 FYNNEI. The CDR3 extends over 14 amino acids.

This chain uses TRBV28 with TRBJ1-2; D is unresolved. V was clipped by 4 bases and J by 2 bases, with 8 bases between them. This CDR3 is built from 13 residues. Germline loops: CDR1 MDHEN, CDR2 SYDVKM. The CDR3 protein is CASSYRGNYGYTF. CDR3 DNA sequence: TGTGCCAGCAGTTATCGGGGAAACTATGGCTACACCTTC.

The CDR3 loop is CASRPGWAGEETQYF. The CDR3 region has the DNA TGTGCCAGCAGACCTGGGTGGGCGGGAGAAGAGACCCAGTACTTC. The chain has TRBV6-5 and TRBJ2-5, with 7 bases identical to TRBD2. The germline gives CDR1 MNHEY, CDR2 SVGAGI. The CDR3 spans 15 residues. V shed 6 bases, J shed 3 bases, and the junction held 10 bases outside the gene matches.

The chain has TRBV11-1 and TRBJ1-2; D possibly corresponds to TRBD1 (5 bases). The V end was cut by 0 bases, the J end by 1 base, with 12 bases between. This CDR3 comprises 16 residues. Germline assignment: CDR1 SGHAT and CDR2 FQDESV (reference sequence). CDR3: CASSLARRDYNYGYTF. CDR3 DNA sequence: TGTGCCAGCAGCTTAGCGCGCAGGGACTATAACTATGGCTACACCTTC.

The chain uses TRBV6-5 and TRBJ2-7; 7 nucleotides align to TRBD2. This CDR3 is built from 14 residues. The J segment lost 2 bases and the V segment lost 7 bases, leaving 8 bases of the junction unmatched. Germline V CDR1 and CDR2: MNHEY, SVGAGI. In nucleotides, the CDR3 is TGTGCCAGCACGGGGAGGGGACCTCCCTACGAGCAGTACTTC. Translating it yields CASTGRGPPYEQYF.

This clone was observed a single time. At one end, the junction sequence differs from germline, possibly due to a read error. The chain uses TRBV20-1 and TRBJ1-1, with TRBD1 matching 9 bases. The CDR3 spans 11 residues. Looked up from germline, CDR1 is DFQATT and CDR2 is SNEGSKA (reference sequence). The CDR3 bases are TGCAGTGCTCCCCGGACAGGGGATGCTTCCTTT. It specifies CSAPRTGDASF.

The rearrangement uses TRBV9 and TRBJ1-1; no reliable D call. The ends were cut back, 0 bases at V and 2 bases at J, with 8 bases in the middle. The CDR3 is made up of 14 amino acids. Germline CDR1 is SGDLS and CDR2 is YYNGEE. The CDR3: CASSVDAGNTEAFF. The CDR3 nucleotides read TGTGCCAGCAGCGTAGATGCGGGAAACACTGAAGCTTTCTTT.

The CDR3 loop is CASKRAGVLNTEAFF. CDR3 nucleotide sequence: TGCGCCAGCAAAAGGGCAGGGGTCCTTAACACTGAAGCTTTCTTT. The V gene is TRBV10-2, the J gene TRBJ1-1; maybe TRBD1 (6 bases). The CDR3 runs 15 residues. V gave up 7 bases and J gave up 2 bases, with 17 bases separating them. Germline CDR1 and CDR2: WSHSY and SAAADI.

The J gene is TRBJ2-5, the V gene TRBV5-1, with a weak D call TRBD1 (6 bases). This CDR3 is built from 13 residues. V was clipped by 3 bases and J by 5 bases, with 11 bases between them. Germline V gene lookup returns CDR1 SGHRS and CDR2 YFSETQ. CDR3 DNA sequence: TGCGCCAGCAGCTGGGGTCAGGGGGAGACCCAGTACTTC. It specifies CASSWGQGETQYF.

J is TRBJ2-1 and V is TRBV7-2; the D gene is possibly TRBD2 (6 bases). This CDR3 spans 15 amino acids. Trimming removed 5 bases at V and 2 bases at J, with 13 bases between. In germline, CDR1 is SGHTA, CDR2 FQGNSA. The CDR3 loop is CASSLDSGPYNEQFF. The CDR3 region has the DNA TGTGCCAGCAGCCTAGATAGCGGACCCTACAATGAGCAGTTCTTC.

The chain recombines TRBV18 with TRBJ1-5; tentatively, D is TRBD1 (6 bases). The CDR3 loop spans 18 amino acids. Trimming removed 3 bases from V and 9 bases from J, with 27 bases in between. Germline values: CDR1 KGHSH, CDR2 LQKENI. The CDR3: CASSPATGRVQGSGPQHF. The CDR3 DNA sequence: TGTGCCAGCTCACCTGCTACAGGGCGGGTACAGGGTTCGGGGCCCCAGCATTTT.